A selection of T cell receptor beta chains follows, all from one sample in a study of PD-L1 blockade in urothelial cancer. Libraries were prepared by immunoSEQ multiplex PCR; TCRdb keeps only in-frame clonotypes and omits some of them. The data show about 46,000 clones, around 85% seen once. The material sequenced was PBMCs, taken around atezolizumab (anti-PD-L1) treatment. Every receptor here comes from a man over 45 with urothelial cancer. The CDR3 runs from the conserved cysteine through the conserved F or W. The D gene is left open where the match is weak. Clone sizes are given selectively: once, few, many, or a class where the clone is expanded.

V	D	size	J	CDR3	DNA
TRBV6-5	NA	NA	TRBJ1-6	CASSPGAYNSPLHF	TGTGCCAGCAGCCCAGGGGCCTATAATTCACCCCTCCACTTT
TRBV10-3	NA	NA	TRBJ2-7	CAISVKESGYPYEQYF	TGTGCCATCAGTGTGAAAGAGAGCGGTTACCCCTACGAGCAGTACTTC
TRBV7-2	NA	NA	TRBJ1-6	CASSLGHYNSPLHF	TGTGCCAGCAGCTTAGGACATTATAATTCACCCCTCCACTTT
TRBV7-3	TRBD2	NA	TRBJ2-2	CASSSDGGYTGELFF	TGTGCCAGCAGCTCCGACGGGGGGTACACCGGGGAGCTGTTTTTT
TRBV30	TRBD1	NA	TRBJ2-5	CAWSATGEGTQYF	TGTGCCTGGAGTGCGACAGGGGAAGGGACCCAGTACTTC
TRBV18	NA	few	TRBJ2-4	CASSPVRSKDIAKNIQYF	TGTGCCAGCTCACCGGTCCGATCTAAGGACATAGCCAAAAACATTCAGTACTTC
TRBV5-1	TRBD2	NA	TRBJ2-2	CASSLTSGGANTGELFF	TGCGCCAGCAGCTTGACTAGCGGGGGGGCGAACACCGGGGAGCTGTTTTTT
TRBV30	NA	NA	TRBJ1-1	CACPRPKGEMNTEAFF	TGTGCCTGCCCAAGGCCGAAGGGGGAAATGAACACTGAAGCTTTCTTT
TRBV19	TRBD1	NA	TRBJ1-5	CASSPSRDRAGDNQPQHF	TGTGCCAGTAGTCCAAGTCGGGACAGGGCTGGTGACAATCAGCCCCAGCATTTT
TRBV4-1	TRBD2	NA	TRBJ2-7	CASSQPRLAGGPRSYEQYF	TGCGCCAGCAGCCAACCTCGACTAGCGGGAGGGCCCAGGTCCTACGAGCAGTACTTC
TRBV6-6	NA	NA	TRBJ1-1	CASSPGQPMNTEAFF	TGTGCCAGCAGTCCCGGACAGCCCATGAACACTGAAGCTTTCTTT
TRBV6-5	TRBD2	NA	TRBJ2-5	CASSYSLAGAEETQYF	TGTGCCAGCAGTTACTCACTAGCGGGAGCAGAAGAGACCCAGTACTTC
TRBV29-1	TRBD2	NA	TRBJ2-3	CSPVAGPTDTQYF	TGCAGCCCCGTAGCGGGGCCCACAGATACGCAGTATTTT
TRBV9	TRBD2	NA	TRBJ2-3	CASSPRGRATSTDTQYF	TGTGCCAGCAGCCCTCGCGGGAGGGCCACGAGCACAGATACGCAGTATTTT
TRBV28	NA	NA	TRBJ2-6	CASSSPPVSGANVLTF	TGTGCCAGCAGTTCACCCCCGGTCTCTGGGGCCAACGTCCTGACTTTC
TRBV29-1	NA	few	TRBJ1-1	CSVIRTVNTEAFF	TGCAGCGTTATACGCACGGTGAACACTGAAGCTTTCTTT
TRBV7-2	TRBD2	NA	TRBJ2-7	CASSFPLAGDEQYF	TGTGCCAGCAGCTTCCCCCTAGCGGGGGACGAGCAGTACTTC
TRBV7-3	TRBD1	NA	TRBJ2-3	CASSPGDRGRKDTQYF	TGTGCCAGCAGCCCCGGGGACAGGGGGCGCAAAGATACGCAGTATTTT
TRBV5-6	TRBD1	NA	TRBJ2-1	CASSLFGTGYNEQFF	TGTGCCAGCAGCTTGTTTGGGACAGGTTACAATGAGCAGTTCTTC
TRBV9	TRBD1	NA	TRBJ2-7	CASSVNRDRDYEQYF	TGTGCCAGCAGCGTAAATAGGGACAGGGACTACGAGCAGTACTTC
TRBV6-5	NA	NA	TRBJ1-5	CASSKNRDWDQPQHF	TGTGCCAGCAGCAAAAACAGGGATTGGGATCAGCCCCAGCATTTT
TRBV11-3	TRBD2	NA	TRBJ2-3	CASSLGAGAEDTQYF	TGTGCCAGCAGCTTAGGAGCGGGAGCTGAAGATACGCAGTATTTT
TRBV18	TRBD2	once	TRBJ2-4	CASSPGRILAGALAKNIQYF	TGTGCCAGCTCACCAGGGAGGATACTAGCGGGGGCTTTAGCCAAAAACATTCAGTACTTC
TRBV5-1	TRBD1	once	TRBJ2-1	CASSPVTGDNEQFF	TGCGCCAGCAGCCCCGTGACAGGGGACAATGAGCAGTTCTTC
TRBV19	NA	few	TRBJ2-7	CASGGRVAPYEQYF	TGTGCCAGCGGTGGTCGGGTGGCCCCCTACGAGCAGTACTTC
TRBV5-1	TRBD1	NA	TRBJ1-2	CASSLEGTGGPQNYGYTF	TGCGCCAGCAGCTTGGAGGGGACAGGGGGCCCCCAGAACTATGGCTACACCTTC
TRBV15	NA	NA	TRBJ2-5	CATSGGLPGETQYF	TGTGCCACCAGCGGAGGACTACCCGGGGAGACCCAGTACTTC
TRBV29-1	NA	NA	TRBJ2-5	CSVEDRWEETQYF	TGCAGCGTTGAAGATAGGTGGGAGGAGACCCAGTACTTC
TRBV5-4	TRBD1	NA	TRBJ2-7	CASSLPGTGGYEQYF	TGTGCCAGCAGCTTACCCGGGACAGGGGGCTACGAGCAGTACTTC
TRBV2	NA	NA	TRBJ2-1	CASTPNLGSRSYNEQFF	TGTGCCAGCACCCCAAATCTCGGGAGCAGGTCCTACAATGAGCAGTTCTTC
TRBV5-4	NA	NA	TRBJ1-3	CASSLDTGGNTIYF	TGTGCCAGCAGCCTGGACACGGGTGGAAACACCATATATTTT
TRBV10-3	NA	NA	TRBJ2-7	CAISESWGPYEQYF	TGTGCCATCAGTGAGTCGTGGGGGCCCTACGAGCAGTACTTC
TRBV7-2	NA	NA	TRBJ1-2	CASSPQADQGFGGYTF	TGTGCCAGCAGCCCGCAAGCCGACCAGGGGTTTGGAGGCTACACCTTC
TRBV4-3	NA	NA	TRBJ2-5	CASSQSGGETQYF	TGCGCCAGCAGCCAAAGTGGCGGTGAGACCCAGTACTTC
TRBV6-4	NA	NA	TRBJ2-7	CASSESFTGANEQYF	TGTGCCAGCAGTGAATCGTTTACGGGAGCAAACGAGCAGTACTTC
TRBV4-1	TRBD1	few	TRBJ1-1	CASSPLGTAIEAFF	TGCGCCAGCAGCCCCCTCGGGACAGCAATTGAAGCTTTCTTT
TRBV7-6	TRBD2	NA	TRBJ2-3	CASSLQRDTDTQYF	TGTGCCAGCAGCTTACAGCGGGACACAGATACGCAGTATTTT
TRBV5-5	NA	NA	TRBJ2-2	CASSYGTYNTGELFF	TGTGCCAGCAGCTACGGGACTTACAACACCGGGGAGCTGTTTTTT
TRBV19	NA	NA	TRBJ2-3	CASRTSLADTQYF	TGTGCCAGTAGAACCTCACTAGCAGATACGCAGTATTTT
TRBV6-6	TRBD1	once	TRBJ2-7	CASSYLRQGITYEQYF	TGTGCCAGCAGTTACTTGAGACAGGGGATTACCTACGAGCAGTACTTC
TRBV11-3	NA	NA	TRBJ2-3	CASSPYSGTDTDTQYF	TGTGCCAGCAGCCCTTATAGCGGTACCGATACAGATACGCAGTATTTT
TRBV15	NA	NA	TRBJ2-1	CATRHGQGWGEQFF	TGTGCCACCAGACACGGGCAGGGCTGGGGTGAGCAGTTCTTC
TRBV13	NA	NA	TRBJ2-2	CASSLGRQGRNTGELFF	TGTGCCAGCAGCTTAGGCCGCCAGGGAAGGAACACCGGGGAGCTGTTTTTT
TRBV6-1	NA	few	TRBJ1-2	CASSETTVRWRGYTF	TGTGCCAGCAGTGAAACGACAGTCCGGTGGCGCGGCTACACCTTC
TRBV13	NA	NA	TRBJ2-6	CASSLGRRQVSGANVLTF	TGTGCCAGCAGCTTAGGCAGGAGACAGGTTTCTGGGGCCAACGTCCTGACTTTC
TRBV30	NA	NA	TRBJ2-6	CAWTVSGANVLTF	TGTGCCTGGACGGTCTCTGGGGCCAACGTCCTGACTTTC
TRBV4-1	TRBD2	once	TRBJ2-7	CASSQVGGSSYEQYF	TGCGCCAGCAGCCAAGTCGGCGGGAGTTCCTACGAGCAGTACTTC
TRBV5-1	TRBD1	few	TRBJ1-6	CASSLAGGDISYNSPLHF	TGCGCCAGCAGCTTGGCAGGGGGTGACATATCCTATAATTCACCCCTCCACTTT
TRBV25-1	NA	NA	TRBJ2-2	CASKGGTGELFF	TGTGCCAGCAAAGGGGGCACCGGGGAGCTGTTTTTT
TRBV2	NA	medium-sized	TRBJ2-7	CASSGVGLYEQYF	TGTGCCAGCAGCGGAGTGGGGCTTTACGAGCAGTACTTC
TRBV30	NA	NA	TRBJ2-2	CAWRPWRQNTGELFF	TGTGCCTGGAGACCATGGCGGCAGAACACCGGGGAGCTGTTTTTT